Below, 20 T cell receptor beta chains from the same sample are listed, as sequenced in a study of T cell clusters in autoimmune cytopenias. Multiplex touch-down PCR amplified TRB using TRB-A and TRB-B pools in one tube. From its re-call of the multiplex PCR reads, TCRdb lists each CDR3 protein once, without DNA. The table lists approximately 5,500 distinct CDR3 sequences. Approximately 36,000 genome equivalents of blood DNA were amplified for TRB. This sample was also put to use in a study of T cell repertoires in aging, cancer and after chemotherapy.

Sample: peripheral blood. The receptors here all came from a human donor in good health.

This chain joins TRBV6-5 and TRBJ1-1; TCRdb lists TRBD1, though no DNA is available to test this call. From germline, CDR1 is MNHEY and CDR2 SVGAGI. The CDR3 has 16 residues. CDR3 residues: CASSYSRGGKGTEAFF.

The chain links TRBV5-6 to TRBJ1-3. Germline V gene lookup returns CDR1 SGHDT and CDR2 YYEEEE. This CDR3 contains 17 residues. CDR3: CASSSSRGGLSGNTIYF.

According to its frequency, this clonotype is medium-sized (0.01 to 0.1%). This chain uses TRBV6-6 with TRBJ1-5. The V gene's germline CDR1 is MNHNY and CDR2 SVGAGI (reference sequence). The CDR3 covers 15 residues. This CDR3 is CASSSRWDSNQPQHF.

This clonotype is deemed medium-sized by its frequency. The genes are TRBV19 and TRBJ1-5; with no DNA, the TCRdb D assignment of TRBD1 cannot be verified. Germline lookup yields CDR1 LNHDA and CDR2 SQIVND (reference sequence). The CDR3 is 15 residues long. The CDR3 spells CASSIYQGMGQPQHF.

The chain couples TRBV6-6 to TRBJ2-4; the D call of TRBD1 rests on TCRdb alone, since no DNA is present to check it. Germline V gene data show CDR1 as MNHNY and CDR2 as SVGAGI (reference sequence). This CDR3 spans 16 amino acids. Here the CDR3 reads CASSRFSDREASIQYF.

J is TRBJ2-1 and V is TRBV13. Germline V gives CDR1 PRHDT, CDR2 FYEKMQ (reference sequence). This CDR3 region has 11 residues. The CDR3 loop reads CASSSSQEQFF.

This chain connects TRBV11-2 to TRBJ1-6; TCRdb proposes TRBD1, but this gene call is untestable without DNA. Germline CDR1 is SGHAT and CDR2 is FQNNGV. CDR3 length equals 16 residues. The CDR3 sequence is CASSLRLAGGDSPLHF. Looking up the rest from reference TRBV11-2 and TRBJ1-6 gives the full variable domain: EAGVAQSPRYKIIEKRQSVAFWCNPISGHATLYWYQQILGQGPKLLIQFQNNGVVDDSQLPKDRFSAERLKGVDSTLKIQPAKLEDSAVYLCASSLRLAGGDSPLHFGNGTRLTVT.

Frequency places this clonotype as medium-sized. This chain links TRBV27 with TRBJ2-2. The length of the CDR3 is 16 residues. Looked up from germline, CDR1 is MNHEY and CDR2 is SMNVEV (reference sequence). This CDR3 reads CASSLGNAGPTGELFF.

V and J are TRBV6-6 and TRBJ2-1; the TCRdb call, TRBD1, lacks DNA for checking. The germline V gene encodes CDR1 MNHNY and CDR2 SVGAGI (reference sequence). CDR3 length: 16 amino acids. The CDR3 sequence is CASSHQTGNTYNEQFF.

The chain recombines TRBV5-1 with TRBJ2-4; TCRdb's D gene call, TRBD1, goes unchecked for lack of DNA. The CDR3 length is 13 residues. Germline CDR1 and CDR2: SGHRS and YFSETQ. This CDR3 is CASSSGTPNIQYF. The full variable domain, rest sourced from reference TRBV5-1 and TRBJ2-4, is KAGVTQTPRYLIKTRGQQVTLSCSPISGHRSVSWYQQTPGQGLQFLFEYFSETQRNKGNFPGRFSGRQFSNSRSEMNVSTLELGDSALYLCASSSGTPNIQYFGAGTRLSVL.

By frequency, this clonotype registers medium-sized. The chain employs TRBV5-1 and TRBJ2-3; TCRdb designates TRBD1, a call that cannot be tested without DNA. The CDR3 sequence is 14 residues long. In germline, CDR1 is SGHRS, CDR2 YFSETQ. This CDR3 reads CATSDSQFTDTQYF.

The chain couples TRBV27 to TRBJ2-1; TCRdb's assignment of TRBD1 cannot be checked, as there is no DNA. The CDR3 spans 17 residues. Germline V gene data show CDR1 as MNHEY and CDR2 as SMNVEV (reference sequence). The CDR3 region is CASSLLPGRSSYNEQFF.

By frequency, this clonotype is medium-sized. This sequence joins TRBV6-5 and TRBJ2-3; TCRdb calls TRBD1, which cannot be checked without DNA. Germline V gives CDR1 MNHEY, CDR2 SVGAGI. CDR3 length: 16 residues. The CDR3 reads CASSYSPGTGADTQYF.

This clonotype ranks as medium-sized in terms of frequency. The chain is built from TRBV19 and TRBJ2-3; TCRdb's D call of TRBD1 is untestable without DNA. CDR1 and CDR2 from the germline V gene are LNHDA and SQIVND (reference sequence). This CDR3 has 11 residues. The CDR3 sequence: CASTTGRTQYF.

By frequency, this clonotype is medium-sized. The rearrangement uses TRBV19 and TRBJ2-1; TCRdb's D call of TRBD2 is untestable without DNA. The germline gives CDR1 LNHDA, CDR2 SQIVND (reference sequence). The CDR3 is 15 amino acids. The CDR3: CASSMAGGVYNEQFF.

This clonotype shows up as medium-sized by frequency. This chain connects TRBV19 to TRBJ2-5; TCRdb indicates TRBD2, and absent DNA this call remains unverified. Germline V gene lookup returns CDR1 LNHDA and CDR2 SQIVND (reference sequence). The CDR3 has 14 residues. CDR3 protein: CASSAGLGASTQYF.

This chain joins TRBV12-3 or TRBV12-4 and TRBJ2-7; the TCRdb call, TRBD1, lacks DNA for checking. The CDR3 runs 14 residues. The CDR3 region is CASSSRQGGYEQYF.

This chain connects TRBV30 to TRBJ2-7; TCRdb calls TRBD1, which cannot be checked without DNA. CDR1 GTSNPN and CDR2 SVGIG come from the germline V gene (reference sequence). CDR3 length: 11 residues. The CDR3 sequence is CAASAGPEQYF.

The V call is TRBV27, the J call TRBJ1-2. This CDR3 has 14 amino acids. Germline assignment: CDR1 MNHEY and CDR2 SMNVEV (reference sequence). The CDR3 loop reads CASSLLAGDAGYTF.

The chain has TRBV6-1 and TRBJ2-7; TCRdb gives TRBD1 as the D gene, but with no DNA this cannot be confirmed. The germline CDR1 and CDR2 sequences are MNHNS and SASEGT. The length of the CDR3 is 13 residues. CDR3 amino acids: CASRDKSSYEQYF.